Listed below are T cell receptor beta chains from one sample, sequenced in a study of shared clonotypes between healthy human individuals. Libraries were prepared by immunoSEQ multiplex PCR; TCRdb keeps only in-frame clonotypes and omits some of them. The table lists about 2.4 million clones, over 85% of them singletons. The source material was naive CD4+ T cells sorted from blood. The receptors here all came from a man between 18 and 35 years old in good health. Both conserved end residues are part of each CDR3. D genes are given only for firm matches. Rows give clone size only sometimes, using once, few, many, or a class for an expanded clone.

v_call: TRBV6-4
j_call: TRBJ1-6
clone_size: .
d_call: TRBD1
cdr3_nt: TGTGCCAGCAGTGACGGACAGGGGCACAATTCACCCCTCCACTTT
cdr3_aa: CASSDGQGHNSPLHF

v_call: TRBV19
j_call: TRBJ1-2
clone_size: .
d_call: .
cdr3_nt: TGTGCCAGTAGTACCGGGGCCAACTTCTATGGCTACACCTTC
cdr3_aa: CASSTGANFYGYTF

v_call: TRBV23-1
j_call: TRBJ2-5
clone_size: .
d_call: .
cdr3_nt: TGCGCCAGCAGTCATCCAGCTTTAGTGGGGTACCAAGAGACCCAGTACTTC
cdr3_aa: CASSHPALVGYQETQYF

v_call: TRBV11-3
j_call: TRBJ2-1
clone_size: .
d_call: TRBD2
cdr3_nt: TGTGCCAGCAGCCCTCCCGGGACTAGCGGGGGGGCCGCTGAGCAGTTCTTC
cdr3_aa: CASSPPGTSGGAAEQFF

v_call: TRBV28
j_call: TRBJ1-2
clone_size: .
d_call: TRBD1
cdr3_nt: TGTGCCAGCAGTTTATGGGACAGGGCCAACTATGGCTACACCTTC
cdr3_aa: CASSLWDRANYGYTF

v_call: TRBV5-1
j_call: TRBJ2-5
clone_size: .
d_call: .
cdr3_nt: TGCGCCAGCAGCTTCTCGACTAGTGGAGCGGAGACCCAGTACTTC
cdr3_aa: CASSFSTSGAETQYF

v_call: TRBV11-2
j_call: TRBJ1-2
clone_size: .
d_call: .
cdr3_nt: TGTGCCAGCAGCCCCGACACTAACTATGGCTACACCTTC
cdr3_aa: CASSPDTNYGYTF

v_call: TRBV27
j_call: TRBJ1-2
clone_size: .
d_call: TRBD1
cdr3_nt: TGTGCCAGCAGTGGACAGGGTCAATATGGCTACACCTTC
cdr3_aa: CASSGQGQYGYTF

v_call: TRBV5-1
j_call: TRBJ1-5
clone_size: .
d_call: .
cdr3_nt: TGCGCCAGCAGCTTGGTCGGGGACCTCAATCAGCCCCAGCATTTT
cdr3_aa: CASSLVGDLNQPQHF

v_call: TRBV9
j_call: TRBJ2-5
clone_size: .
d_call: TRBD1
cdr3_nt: TGTGCCAGCAGCGTCGGCAGGGGGCGTGAGACCCAGTACTTC
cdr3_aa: CASSVGRGRETQYF

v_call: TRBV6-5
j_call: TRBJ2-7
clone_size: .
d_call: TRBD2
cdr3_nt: TGTGCCACCCGGGGGGGCTCCTACGAGCAGTACTTC
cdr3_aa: CATRGGSYEQYF

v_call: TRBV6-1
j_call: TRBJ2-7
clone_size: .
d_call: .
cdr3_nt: TGTGCCAGCAGTGAAACCGCCGTGAGAGAGCAGTACTTC
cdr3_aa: CASSETAVREQYF

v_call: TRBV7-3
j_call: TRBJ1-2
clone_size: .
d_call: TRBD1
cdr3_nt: TGTGCCAGCAGCCCCAGGACAGGGGTCGATGGCTACACCTTC
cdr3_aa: CASSPRTGVDGYTF

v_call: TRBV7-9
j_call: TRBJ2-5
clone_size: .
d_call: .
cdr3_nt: TGTGCCAGCAGACCGGGGGGCATCGCGGGGACGGAGACCCAGTACTTC
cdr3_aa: CASRPGGIAGTETQYF

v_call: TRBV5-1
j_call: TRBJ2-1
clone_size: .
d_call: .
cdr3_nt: TGCGCCAGCAGGGCCAGGAGCTCCTACAATGAGCAGTTCTTC
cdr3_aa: CASRARSSYNEQFF

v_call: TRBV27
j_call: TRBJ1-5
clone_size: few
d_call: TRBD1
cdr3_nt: TGTGCCAGCAGTCTCAGGGGGGGCAATCAGCCCCAGCATTTT
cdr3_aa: CASSLRGGNQPQHF

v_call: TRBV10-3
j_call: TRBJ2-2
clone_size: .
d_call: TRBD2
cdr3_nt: TGTGCCATCATGGAACTAAGCAGCGGGAGGGGCACCGGGGAGCTGTTTTTT
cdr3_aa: CAIMELSSGRGTGELFF

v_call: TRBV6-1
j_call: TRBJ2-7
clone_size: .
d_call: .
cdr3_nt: TGTGCCAGCAGGCCTGACAGGTCAAGCTACGAGCAGTACTTC
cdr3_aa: CASRPDRSSYEQYF

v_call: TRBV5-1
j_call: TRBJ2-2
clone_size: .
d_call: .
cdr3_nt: TGCGCCAGCAGCTTGGGATTTTCCGGGGCCACCGGGGAGCTGTTTTTT
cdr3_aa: CASSLGFSGATGELFF

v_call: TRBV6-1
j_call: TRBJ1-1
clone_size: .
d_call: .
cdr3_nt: TGTGCCAGCAGTGAAGGGGGACGCCCGGCGGCTTTCTTT
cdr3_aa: CASSEGGRPAAFF

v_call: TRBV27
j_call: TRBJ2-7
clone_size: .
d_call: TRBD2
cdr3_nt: TGTGCCAGCAGCCCCAGGGCTAGCGGGAGTAGGTACGGGGGTCAGTACTTC
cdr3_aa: CASSPRASGSRYGGQYF

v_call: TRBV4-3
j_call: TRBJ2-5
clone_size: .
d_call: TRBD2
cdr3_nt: TGCGCCAGCAGCCAGAGCGGGAGAGAGACCCAGTACTTC
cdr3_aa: CASSQSGRETQYF

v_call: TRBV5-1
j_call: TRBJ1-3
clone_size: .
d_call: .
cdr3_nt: TGCGCCAGCAGCGGGGGGACGGGATTCTCTGGAAACACCATATATTTT
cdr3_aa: CASSGGTGFSGNTIYF

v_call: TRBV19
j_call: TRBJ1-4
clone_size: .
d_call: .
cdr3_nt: TGTGCCAGTAGTGCTTTTGGGGTTAGAGCAACTAATGAAAAACTGTTTTTT
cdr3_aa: CASSAFGVRATNEKLFF

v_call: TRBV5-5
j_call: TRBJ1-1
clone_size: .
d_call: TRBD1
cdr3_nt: TGTGCCAGCAGCTTCGTTCAAGGACAGGGGCCCCTTCTGGCTTTCTTT
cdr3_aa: CASSFVQGQGPLLAFF

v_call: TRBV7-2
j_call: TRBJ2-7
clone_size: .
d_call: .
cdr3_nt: TGTGCCAGCAGCTCGCCAGAGACTATTTACGAGCAGTACTTC
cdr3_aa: CASSSPETIYEQYF

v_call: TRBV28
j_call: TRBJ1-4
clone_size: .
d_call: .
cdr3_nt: TGTGCCAGCAGCCCAAACTCCCAGGGTATGGTTTTT
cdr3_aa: CASSPNSQGMVF

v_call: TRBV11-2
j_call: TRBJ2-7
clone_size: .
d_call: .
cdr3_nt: TGTGCCAGCAGCATAAAAAGGCTCGAGCAGTACTTC
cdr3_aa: CASSIKRLEQYF

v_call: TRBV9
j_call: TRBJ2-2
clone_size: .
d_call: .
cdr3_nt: TGTGCCAGCAGCCTCCTTGGCGGGGACACCGGGGAGCTGTTTTTT
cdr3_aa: CASSLLGGDTGELFF

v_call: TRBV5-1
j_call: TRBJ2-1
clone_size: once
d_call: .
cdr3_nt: TGCGCCAGCAGACCAGGGTTGGGTATTGGGGGCAATGAGCAGTTCTTC
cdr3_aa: CASRPGLGIGGNEQFF

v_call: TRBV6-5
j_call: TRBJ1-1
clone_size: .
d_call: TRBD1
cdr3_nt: TGTGCCAGCAGTTACCAGGGACAGGGAAACACTGAAGCTTTCTTT
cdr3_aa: CASSYQGQGNTEAFF

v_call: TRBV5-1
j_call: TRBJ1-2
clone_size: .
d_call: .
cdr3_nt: TGCGCCAGCAGCGCGACGACAGGCGACTATGGCTACACCTTC
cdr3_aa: CASSATTGDYGYTF

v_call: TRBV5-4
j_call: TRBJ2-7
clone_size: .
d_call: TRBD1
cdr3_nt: TGTGCCAGCAGCTTGCCTGGGACAGGGGGCGCCGAGCAGTACTTC
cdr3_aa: CASSLPGTGGAEQYF

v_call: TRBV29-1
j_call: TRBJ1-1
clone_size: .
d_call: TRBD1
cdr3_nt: TGCAGCGTTTCCGGGACAGGGGGCGCGGTGGCTTTCTTT
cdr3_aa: CSVSGTGGAVAFF

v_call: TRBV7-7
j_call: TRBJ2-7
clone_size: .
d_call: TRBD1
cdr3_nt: TGTGCTAGCAGCTCCGGGACAGGGGAGCAGTACTTC
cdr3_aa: CASSSGTGEQYF

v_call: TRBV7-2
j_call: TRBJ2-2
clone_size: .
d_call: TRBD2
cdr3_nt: TGTGCCAGCAGCCCCCCCAACGGCGGGAGGGTGAACACCGGGGAGCTGTTTTTT
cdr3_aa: CASSPPNGGRVNTGELFF

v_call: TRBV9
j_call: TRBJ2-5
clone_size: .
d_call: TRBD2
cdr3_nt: TGTGCCAGCAGCGTAGGTCTAGCGGGAGGGGAGACCCAGTACTTC
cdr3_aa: CASSVGLAGGETQYF

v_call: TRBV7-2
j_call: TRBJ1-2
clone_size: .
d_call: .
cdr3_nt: TGTGCCAGCAGTCCCGAGCAGGGCTATGGCTACACCTTC
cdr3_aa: CASSPEQGYGYTF

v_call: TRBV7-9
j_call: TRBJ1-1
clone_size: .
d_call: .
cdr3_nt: TGTGCCACCACAAGGGATAGGAACACTGAAGCTTTCTTT
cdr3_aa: CATTRDRNTEAFF

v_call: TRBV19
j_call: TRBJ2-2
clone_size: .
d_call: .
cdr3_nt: TGTGCCAGTAGTAGGTCCAGTTCCCGTAGGAACACCGGGGAGCTGTTTTTT
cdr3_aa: CASSRSSSRRNTGELFF

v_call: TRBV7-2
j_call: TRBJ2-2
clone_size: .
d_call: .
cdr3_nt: TGTGCCAGCAGCCCCAGCAGGGGTTGGACCGGGGAGCTGTTTTTT
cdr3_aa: CASSPSRGWTGELFF

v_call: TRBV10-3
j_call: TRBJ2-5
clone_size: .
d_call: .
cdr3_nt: TGTGCCATCAGTGCGTCAGAAAGAGAGACCCAGTACTTC
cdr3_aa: CAISASERETQYF

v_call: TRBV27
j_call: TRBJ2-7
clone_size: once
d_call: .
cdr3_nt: TGTGCCAGCCGATTCGGGAGAGTGACCTCCTACGAGCAGTACTTC
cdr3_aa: CASRFGRVTSYEQYF

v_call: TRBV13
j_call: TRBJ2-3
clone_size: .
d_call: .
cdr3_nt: TGTGCCAGCAGCTTATTCCCATCAGGAGGCCCTACAGATACGCAGTATTTT
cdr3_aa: CASSLFPSGGPTDTQYF

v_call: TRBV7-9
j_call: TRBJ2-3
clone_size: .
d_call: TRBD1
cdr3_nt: TGTGCCAGCAGCTTAGGGGACAGGGAGCGAGATACGCAGTATTTT
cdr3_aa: CASSLGDRERDTQYF

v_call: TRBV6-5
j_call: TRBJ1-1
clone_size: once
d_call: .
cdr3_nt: TGTGCCAGCAGTTACCTGGAAAGTCGGAACACTGAAGCTTTCTTT
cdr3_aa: CASSYLESRNTEAFF

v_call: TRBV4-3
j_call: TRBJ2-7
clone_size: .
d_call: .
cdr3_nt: TGCGCCAGCAGCCAAGTCGTGTCTGCAGCCTACGAGCAGTACTTC
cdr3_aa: CASSQVVSAAYEQYF

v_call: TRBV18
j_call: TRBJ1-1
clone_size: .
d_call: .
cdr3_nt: TGTGCCAGCTCACACGGAAAGAACACTGAAGCTTTCTTT
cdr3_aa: CASSHGKNTEAFF

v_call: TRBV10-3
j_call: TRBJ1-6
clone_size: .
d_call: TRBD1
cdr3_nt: TGTGCCATCAGTAGGGACAGGCCTCCGGATTCACCCCTCCACTTT
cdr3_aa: CAISRDRPPDSPLHF

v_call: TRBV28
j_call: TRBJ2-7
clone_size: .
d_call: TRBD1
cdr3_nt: TGTGCCAGCGCCCCAGCCCGACAGGGCATAGGGCTCTACGAGCAGTACTTC
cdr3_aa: CASAPARQGIGLYEQYF

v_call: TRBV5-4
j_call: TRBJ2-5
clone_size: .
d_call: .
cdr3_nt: TGTGCCAGCAGCTCTGGAAGGGGCAGGGTCGGGTCCTTTGAGACCCAGTACTTC
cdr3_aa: CASSSGRGRVGSFETQYF